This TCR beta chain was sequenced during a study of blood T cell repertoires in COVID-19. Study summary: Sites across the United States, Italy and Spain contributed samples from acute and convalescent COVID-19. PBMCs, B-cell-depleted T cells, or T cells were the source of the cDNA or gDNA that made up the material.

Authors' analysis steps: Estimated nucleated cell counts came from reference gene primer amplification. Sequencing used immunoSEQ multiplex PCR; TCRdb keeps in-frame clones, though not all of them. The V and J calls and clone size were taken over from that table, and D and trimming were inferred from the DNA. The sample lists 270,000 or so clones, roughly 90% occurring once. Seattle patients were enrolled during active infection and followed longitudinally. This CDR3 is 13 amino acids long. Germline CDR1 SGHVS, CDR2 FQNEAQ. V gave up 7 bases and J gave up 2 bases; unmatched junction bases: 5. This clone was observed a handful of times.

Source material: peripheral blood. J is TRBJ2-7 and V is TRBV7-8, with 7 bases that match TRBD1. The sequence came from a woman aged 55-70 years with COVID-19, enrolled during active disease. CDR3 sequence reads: CASIRTGPYEQYF. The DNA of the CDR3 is TGTGCCAGCATCAGGACAGGTCCCTACGAGCAGTACTTC.